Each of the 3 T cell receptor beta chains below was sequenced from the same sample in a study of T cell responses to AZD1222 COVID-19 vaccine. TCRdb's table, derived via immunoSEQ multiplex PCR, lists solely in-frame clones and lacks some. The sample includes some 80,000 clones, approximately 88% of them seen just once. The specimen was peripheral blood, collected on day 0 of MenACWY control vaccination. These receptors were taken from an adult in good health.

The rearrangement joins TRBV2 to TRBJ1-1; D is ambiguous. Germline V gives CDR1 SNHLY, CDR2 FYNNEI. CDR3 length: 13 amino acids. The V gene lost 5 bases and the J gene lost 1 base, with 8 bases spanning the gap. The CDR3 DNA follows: TGTGCCAGCAGTTCCCAACAGAACACTGAAGCTTTCTTT. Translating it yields CASSSQQNTEAFF.

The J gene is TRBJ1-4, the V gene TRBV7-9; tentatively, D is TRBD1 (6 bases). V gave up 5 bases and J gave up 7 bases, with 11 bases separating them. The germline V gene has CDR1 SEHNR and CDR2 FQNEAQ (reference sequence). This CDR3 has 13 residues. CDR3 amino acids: CASSPGAFEKLFF. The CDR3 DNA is TGTGCCAGCAGCCCGGGGGCGTTTGAAAAACTGTTTTTT.

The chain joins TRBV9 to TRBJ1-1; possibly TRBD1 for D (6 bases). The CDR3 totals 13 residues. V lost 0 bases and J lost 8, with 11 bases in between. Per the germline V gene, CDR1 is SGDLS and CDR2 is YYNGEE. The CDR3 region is CASSVGGGGEAFF. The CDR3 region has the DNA TGTGCCAGCAGCGTAGGAGGGGGAGGGGAAGCTTTCTTT.